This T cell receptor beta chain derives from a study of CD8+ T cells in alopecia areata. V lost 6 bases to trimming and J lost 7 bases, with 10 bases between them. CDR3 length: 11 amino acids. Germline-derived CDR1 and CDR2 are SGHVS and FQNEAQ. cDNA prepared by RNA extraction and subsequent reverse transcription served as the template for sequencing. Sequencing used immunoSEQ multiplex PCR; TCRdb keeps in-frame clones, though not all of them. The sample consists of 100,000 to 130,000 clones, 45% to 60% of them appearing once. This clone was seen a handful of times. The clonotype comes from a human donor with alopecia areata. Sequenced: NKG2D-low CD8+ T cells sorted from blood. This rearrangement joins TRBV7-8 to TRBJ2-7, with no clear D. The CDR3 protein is CASSPGLEQYF. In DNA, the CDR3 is TGTGCCAGCAGTCCCGGGTTGGAGCAGTACTTC.